These T cell receptor beta chains were read from a single sample in a study of blood T cell repertoires in COVID-19. Data came from immunoSEQ multiplex PCR; TCRdb stores just in-frame clones and leaves some out. The table records approximately 75,000 clones, more than 80% of them present only once. The sample was peripheral blood. The receptors stem from a human donor in a cohort sampled during active COVID-19. The CDR3 runs from the conserved cysteine through the conserved F or W. D genes are given only for firm matches. Some rows mark clone size as missing; the rest say once, few, many or name a class of expanded clone.

j_call d_call v_call clone_size cdr3_aa cdr3_nt
TRBJ1-5 TRBD1 TRBV28 . CASGDRAFNQPQHF TGTGCCAGCGGGGACAGGGCTTTCAATCAGCCCCAGCATTTT
TRBJ2-2 . TRBV3-1/TRBV3-2 once CASSPGGTDTGELFF TGTGCCAGCAGCCCAGGGGGGACGGACACCGGGGAGCTGTTTTTT
TRBJ1-1 . TRBV19 . CASSIKAQTEAFF TGTGCCAGTAGTATTAAAGCGCAGACTGAAGCTTTCTTT
TRBJ1-2 . TRBV19 . CASRQGFAANYGYTF TGTGCCAGCCGCCAGGGTTTCGCTGCTAACTATGGCTACACCTTC
TRBJ1-5 . TRBV7-9 . CASSFSGSAQHF TGTGCCAGCAGCTTTTCGGGTTCTGCCCAGCATTTT
TRBJ1-2 TRBD1 TRBV15 . CATSGRQGRGYTF TGTGCCACCAGCGGTAGACAGGGACGCGGCTACACCTTC
TRBJ1-2 . TRBV28 . CASSLQGDYGYTF TGTGCCAGCAGTTTACAAGGGGACTATGGCTACACCTTC
TRBJ2-3 TRBD2 TRBV9 . CASSVATAASGGASTDTQYF TGTGCCAGCAGCGTAGCTACGGCGGCTAGCGGGGGGGCTAGCACAGATACGCAGTATTTT
TRBJ1-3 . TRBV2 . CASSDLGLVSGNTIYF TGTGCCAGCAGTGACTTGGGACTGGTTTCTGGAAACACCATATATTTT
TRBJ1-5 TRBD1 TRBV19 . CASWDRGGYGPQHF TGTGCCAGTTGGGACAGAGGGGGTTACGGGCCCCAGCATTTT
TRBJ1-6 . TRBV7-7 . CASSLALPDSNCSSYNSPLHF TGTGCCAGCAGCTTAGCCCTCCCAGACAGCAACTGTAGCTCCTATAATTCACCCCTCCACTTT
TRBJ2-2 . TRBV7-2 . CASTLGGAGTGELFF TGTGCCAGCACCTTGGGGGGGGCGGGCACCGGGGAGCTGTTTTTT
TRBJ1-2 . TRBV10-2 . CASSERLQMKRGYTF TGCGCCAGCAGTGAGAGGTTACAGATGAAGCGGGGCTACACCTTC
TRBJ1-2 TRBD1 TRBV5-1 . CASSPGQGENGYTF TGCGCCAGCAGCCCCGGACAGGGTGAAAATGGCTACACCTTC
TRBJ1-6 . TRBV6-6 . CASTELRNSPLHF TGTGCCAGCACCGAACTCAGGAATTCACCCCTCCACTTT
TRBJ2-7 . TRBV30 . CAWSVPQGFSYEQYF TGTGCCTGGAGTGTACCACAGGGATTCTCCTACGAGCAGTACTTC
TRBJ2-2 TRBD2 TRBV11-3 . CASSSTSVRTGELFF TGTGCCAGCAGCTCGACTAGCGTTCGCACCGGGGAGCTGTTTTTT
TRBJ2-7 TRBD1 TRBV7-2 . CASSFDRGPYEQYF TGTGCCAGCAGCTTTGACAGGGGGCCCTACGAGCAGTACTTC
TRBJ2-3 . TRBV27 . CASSADRGRVDTQYF TGTGCCAGCAGTGCCGACAGAGGCCGCGTGGATACGCAGTATTTT
TRBJ1-1 . TRBV13 . CASSFQGTEAFF TGTGCCAGCAGCTTCCAGGGGACTGAAGCTTTCTTT
TRBJ1-2 TRBD1 TRBV4-3 . CASSQNGPGQRTNYGYTF TGCGCCAGCAGCCAAAATGGACCGGGACAGCGAACTAACTATGGCTACACCTTC
TRBJ2-5 TRBD1 TRBV10-3 . CAIRPGTGKETQYF TGTGCCATCAGGCCGGGGACAGGGAAAGAGACCCAGTACTTC
TRBJ1-1 . TRBV28 . CASSLSTGLNTEAFF TGTGCCAGCAGTTTATCGACAGGCCTGAACACTGAAGCTTTCTTT
TRBJ2-1 TRBD2 TRBV28 . CASSFTDPRGDEQFF TGTGCCAGCAGTTTCACGGACCCCCGGGGGGATGAGCAGTTCTTC
TRBJ1-1 TRBD1 TRBV5-6 . CASSKDRGGSTEAFF TGTGCCAGCAGCAAAGACAGGGGGGGAAGCACTGAAGCTTTCTTT
TRBJ1-1 . TRBV6-5 . CASSYNPEGNTEAFF TGTGCCAGCAGTTATAACCCAGAGGGAAACACTGAAGCTTTCTTT
TRBJ1-5 TRBD1 TRBV18 . CASSPGGTGKINQPQHF TGTGCCAGCTCACCGGGGGGGACAGGGAAAATCAATCAGCCCCAGCATTTT
TRBJ2-5 . TRBV27 few CASSLSGGIGETQYF TGTGCCAGCAGTTTGTCGGGGGGCATTGGGGAGACCCAGTACTTC
TRBJ1-2 TRBD1 TRBV7-9 . CASSRPTGADYGYTF TGTGCCAGCAGCCGACCGACAGGGGCGGACTATGGCTACACCTTC
TRBJ2-3 TRBD2 TRBV2 . CASSPRAGGFTDTQYF TGTGCCAGCAGCCCCAGAGCGGGGGGGTTCACAGATACGCAGTATTTT
TRBJ2-2 . TRBV7-2 once CASSKRSGRSNTGELFF TGTGCCAGCAGCAAGAGATCAGGCAGGTCGAACACCGGGGAGCTGTTTTTT
TRBJ2-5 . TRBV3-1/TRBV3-2 . CASSRRQGWQETQYF TGTGCCAGCAGCCGAAGGCAGGGGTGGCAAGAGACCCAGTACTTC
TRBJ1-6 TRBD1 TRBV18 . CASSRTGAESPLHF TGTGCCAGCTCACGGACAGGGGCCGAATCACCCCTCCACTTT
TRBJ2-1 TRBD1 TRBV3-1/TRBV3-2 . CASSLRTGGYNEQFF TGTGCCAGCAGTCTCCGGACAGGGGGGTACAATGAGCAGTTCTTC
TRBJ2-7 . TRBV2 . CASRPGHKTNEQYF TGTGCCAGCAGGCCGGGACATAAGACCAACGAGCAGTACTTC
TRBJ1-5 . TRBV10-2 . CASSEQGQSQNQPQHF TGCGCCAGCAGTGAGCAGGGGCAGAGTCAGAATCAGCCCCAGCATTTT
TRBJ2-2 . TRBV5-5 . CASSGPAGELFF TGTGCCAGTTCTGGGCCGGCCGGGGAGCTGTTTTTT
TRBJ1-4 . TRBV19 . CASSIAPAADNEKLFF TGTGCCAGTAGTATCGCGCCCGCGGCAGATAATGAAAAACTGTTTTTT
TRBJ2-2 . TRBV19 . CASSPWDILTTGELFF TGTGCCAGTAGTCCCTGGGACATCTTGACCACCGGGGAGCTGTTTTTT
TRBJ2-5 TRBD1 TRBV5-1 . CASSLGQGMETQYF TGCGCCAGCAGCTTGGGACAGGGGATGGAGACCCAGTACTTC
TRBJ2-7 . TRBV6-1 . CASSDISYSYEQYF TGTGCCAGCAGTGATATAAGCTACTCCTACGAGCAGTACTTC
TRBJ1-2 . TRBV20-1 . CSAGGSGGYTF TGCAGTGCAGGAGGGTCGGGAGGCTACACCTTC
TRBJ1-2 TRBD1 TRBV27 . CASSGRPGQGKEGYTF TGTGCCAGCAGCGGCCGACCCGGACAGGGCAAAGAGGGCTACACCTTC
TRBJ2-1 TRBD1 TRBV13 . CASSSGQGSFNEQFF TGTGCCAGCAGCTCTGGACAGGGCTCCTTCAATGAGCAGTTCTTC
TRBJ1-1 . TRBV3-1/TRBV3-2 . CASSLATDTEAFF TGTGCCAGCAGCCTAGCGACTGACACTGAAGCTTTCTTT
TRBJ1-1 TRBD1 TRBV2 . CATQPGTANTEAFF TGTGCCACCCAACCCGGGACAGCGAACACTGAAGCTTTCTTT